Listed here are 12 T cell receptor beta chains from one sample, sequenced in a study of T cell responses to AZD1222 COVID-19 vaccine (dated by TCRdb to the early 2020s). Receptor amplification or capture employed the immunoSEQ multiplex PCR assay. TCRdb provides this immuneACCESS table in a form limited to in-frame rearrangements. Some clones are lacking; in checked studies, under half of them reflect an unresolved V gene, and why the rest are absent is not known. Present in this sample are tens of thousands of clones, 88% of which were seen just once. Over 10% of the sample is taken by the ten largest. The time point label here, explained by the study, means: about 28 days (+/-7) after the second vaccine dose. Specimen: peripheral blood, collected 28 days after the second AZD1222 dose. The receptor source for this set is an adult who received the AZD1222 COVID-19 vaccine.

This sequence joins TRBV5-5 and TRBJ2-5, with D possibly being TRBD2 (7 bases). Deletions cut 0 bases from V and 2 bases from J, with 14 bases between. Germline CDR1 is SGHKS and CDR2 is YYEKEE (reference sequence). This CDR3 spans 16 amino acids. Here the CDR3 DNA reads TGTGCCAGCAGCTTGGCTGGCGGGGGCCTTCAAGAGACCCAGTACTTC. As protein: CASSLAGGGLQETQYF.

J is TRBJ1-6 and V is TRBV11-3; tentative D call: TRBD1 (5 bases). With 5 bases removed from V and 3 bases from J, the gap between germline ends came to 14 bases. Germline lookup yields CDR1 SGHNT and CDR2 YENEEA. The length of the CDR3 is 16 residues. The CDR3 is CASSLAGLYYNSPLHF. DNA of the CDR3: TGTGCCAGCAGCCTTGCAGGGCTTTACTATAATTCACCCCTCCACTTT.

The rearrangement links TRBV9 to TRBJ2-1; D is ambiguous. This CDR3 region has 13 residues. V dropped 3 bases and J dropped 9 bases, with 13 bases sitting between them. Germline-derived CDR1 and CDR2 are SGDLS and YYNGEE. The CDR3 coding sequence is TGTGCCAGCAGCGGGAGCGTCGACGGTGAGCAGTTCTTC. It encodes CASSGSVDGEQFF.

Here the CDR3 reads CASSLVGLGEQYF. CDR3 bases: TGTGCCAGCAGCTTGGTCGGTTTGGGGGAGCAGTACTTC. The rearrangement joins TRBV5-4 to TRBJ2-7; D is ambiguous. Germline V gene lookup returns CDR1 SGHNT and CDR2 YYREEE (reference sequence). The CDR3 is 13 amino acids. The V end was cut by 0 bases, the J end by 7 bases, with 11 bases between.

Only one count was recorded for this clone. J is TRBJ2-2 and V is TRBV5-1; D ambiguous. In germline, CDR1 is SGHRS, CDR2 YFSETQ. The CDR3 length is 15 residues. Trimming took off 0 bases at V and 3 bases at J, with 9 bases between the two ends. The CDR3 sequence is CASSLESGDTGELFF. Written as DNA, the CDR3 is TGCGCCAGCAGCTTGGAGAGTGGGGACACCGGGGAGCTGTTTTTT.

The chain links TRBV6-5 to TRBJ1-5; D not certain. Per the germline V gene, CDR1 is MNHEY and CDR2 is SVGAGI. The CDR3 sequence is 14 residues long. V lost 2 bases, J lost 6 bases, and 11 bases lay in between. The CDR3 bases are TGTGCCAGCAGTTACGTAGCGTCGGGTCAGCCCCAGCATTTT. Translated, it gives CASSYVASGQPQHF.

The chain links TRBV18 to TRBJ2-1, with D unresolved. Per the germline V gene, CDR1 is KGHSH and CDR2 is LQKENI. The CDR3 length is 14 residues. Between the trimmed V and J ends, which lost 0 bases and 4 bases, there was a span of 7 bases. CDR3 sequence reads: CASSPPPRYNEQFF. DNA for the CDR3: TGTGCCAGCTCACCACCGCCCCGGTACAATGAGCAGTTCTTC.

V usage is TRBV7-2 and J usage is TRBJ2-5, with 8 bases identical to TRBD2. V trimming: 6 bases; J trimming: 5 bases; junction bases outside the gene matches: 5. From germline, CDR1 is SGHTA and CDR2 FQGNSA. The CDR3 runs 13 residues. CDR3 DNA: TGTGCCAGCAGGGGACTAGGAAGCGAGACCCAGTACTTC. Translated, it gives CASRGLGSETQYF.

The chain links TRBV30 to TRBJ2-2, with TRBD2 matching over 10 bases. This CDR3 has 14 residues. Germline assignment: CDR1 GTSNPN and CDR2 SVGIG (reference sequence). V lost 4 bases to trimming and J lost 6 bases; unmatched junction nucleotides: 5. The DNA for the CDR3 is TGTGCCTGGAATCTAGCGGGAGCATCCGGGGAGCTGTTTTTT. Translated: CAWNLAGASGELFF.

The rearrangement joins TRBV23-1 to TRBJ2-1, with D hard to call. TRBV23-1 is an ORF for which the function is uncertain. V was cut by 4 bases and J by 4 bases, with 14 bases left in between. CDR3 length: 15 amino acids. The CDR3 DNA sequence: TGCGCCAGCAGTCCTGACACGGTGGCTTACAATGAGCAGTTCTTC. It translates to CASSPDTVAYNEQFF.

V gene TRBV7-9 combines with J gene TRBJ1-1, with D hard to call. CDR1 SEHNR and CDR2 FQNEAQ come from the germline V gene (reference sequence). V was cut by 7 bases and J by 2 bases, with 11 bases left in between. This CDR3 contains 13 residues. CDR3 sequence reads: CASKETVNTEAFF. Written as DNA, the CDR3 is TGTGCCAGCAAAGAAACGGTAAACACTGAAGCTTTCTTT.

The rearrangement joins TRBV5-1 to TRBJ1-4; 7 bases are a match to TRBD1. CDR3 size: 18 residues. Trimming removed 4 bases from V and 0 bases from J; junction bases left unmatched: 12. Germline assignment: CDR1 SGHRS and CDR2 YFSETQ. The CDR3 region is CASSRGNGQAATNEKLFF. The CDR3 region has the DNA TGCGCCAGCAGCCGGGGAAATGGACAGGCCGCAACTAATGAAAAACTGTTTTTT.